The 19 T cell receptor beta chains in this list originate from one sample, sequenced in a study of T cells in localized non-small cell lung cancer. The method was immunoSEQ multiplex PCR; TCRdb's version includes in-frame clones alone and lacks a portion of them. The top ten hold around 7.9% of the sample, which has fewer than 50,000 clones, approximately 80% seen once. This sample comprised PBMCs, obtained before any cancer treatment. These receptors came from a man aged 40 to 70 with stage II lung adenocarcinoma.

The J gene is TRBJ2-2, the V gene TRBV5-1; 8 nucleotides agree with TRBD2. V lost 4 bases and J lost 5; bases outside the gene matches: 10. The CDR3 consists of 16 residues. CDR1 is SGHRS, CDR2 YFSETQ, per germline. DNA for the CDR3: TGCGCCAGCAGCCCCCGACTAGCGCGAGGGACCGGGGAGCTGTTTTTT. This sequence encodes CASSPRLARGTGELFF.

This clone is medium-sized in the sample. J is TRBJ1-2 and V is TRBV29-1; 7 bases map to TRBD1. CDR3 length: 12 residues. Germline V gene sequence: CDR1 SQVTM, CDR2 ANQGSEA. Unmatched junction bases numbered 6, after V lost 6 bases and J lost 5 bases. For the CDR3, the DNA is TGCAGCGTCGGGGACAGAGGTTATGGCTACACCTTC. It specifies CSVGDRGYGYTF.

CDR3 sequence (DNA): TGCGCCAGCAGCTTGAGGTGGGTCGGAGAGACCCAGTACTTC. Translating it yields CASSLRWVGETQYF. The chain joins TRBV5-1 to TRBJ2-5, with D unclear. Per germline, CDR1 SGHRS and CDR2 YFSETQ. There are 14 residues in the CDR3. Trimming removed 1 base at V and 4 bases at J, with 11 bases between.

V is TRBV6-1 and J is TRBJ2-1; 16 bases align to TRBD2. The CDR3 sequence is 15 residues long. V lost 5 bases to trimming and J lost 9 bases; unmatched junction nucleotides: 4. From germline, CDR1 is MNHNS and CDR2 SASEGT. CDR3 region: CASSSGTSGGGEQFF. CDR3 in DNA: TGTGCCAGCAGTTCCGGGACTAGCGGGGGGGGTGAGCAGTTCTTC.

This chain uses TRBV19 with TRBJ1-2; TRBD1 might be the D (5 bases). The CDR3 length is 14 residues. The V end was cut by 5 bases, the J end by 0 bases, with 10 bases between. The V gene's germline CDR1 is LNHDA and CDR2 SQIVND (reference sequence). CDR3 amino acids: CASSETATNYGYTF. In DNA form, the CDR3 reads TGTGCCAGTAGTGAGACAGCAACTAACTATGGCTACACCTTC.

V usage is TRBV5-4 and J usage is TRBJ2-3, with 11 bases lining up with TRBD2. Germline CDR1 and CDR2: SGHNT and YYREEE (reference sequence). The CDR3 is 15 residues long. V lost 3 bases and J lost 1; bases outside the gene matches: 1. The CDR3 coding sequence is TGTGCCAGCAGCTATAGCGGGGGGGGCACAGATACGCAGTATTTT. Translated: CASSYSGGGTDTQYF. The full variable domain, with the rest looked up from reference TRBV5-4 and TRBJ2-3, is ETGVTQSPTHLIKTRGQQVTLRCSSQSGHNTVSWYQQALGQGPQFIFQYYREEENGRGNFPPRFSGLQFPNYSSELNVNALELDDSALYLCASSYSGGGTDTQYFGPGTRLTVL.

This rearrangement joins TRBV4-3 to TRBJ2-1; 9 positions match TRBD2. The V gene end was trimmed by 0 bases and the J gene end by 9 bases; junction bases not matched to a gene: 24. The CDR3 contains 21 residues. CDR1 is LGHNA and CDR2 is YSLEER in the germline V gene. The CDR3 sequence is CASSQDAGSAREGRFPPEQFF. For the CDR3, the DNA is TGCGCCAGCAGCCAAGATGCAGGTTCGGCGCGGGAGGGCCGATTCCCCCCTGAGCAGTTCTTC.

This clone appeared once. This sequence joins TRBV30 and TRBJ1-5; TRBD1 is a possible D gene (6 bases). Germline-derived CDR1 and CDR2 are GTSNPN and SVGIG (reference sequence). Trimming shortened V by 2 bases and J by 4 bases, and 9 bases separated the two germline ends. The CDR3 sequence is 13 residues long. CDR3 DNA sequence: TGTGCCTGGAGTCTGCAGGGGAATCAGCCCCAGCATTTT. It encodes CAWSLQGNQPQHF.

The V gene is TRBV7-2, the J gene TRBJ1-1; 7 bases line up with TRBD1. The CDR3 runs to 18 residues. Germline V CDR1 and CDR2: SGHTA, FQGNSA. Trimming cost V 4 bases and J 3 bases; bases outside gene matches: 17. The CDR3 here is CASSYQFYLTGADTEAFF. CDR3 nucleotides: TGTGCCAGCAGCTACCAATTTTACCTTACAGGGGCGGACACTGAAGCTTTCTTT.

The V gene is TRBV7-2, the J gene TRBJ1-1; TRBD1 is a possible D gene (5 bases). This CDR3 region has 14 residues. In germline, CDR1 is SGHTA, CDR2 FQGNSA. The V and J ends lost 4 bases and 4 bases respectively, with 13 bases between them. The CDR3: CASSWGYRSTEAFF. As DNA, the CDR3 is TGTGCCAGCAGCTGGGGGTATCGGTCCACTGAAGCTTTCTTT.

The rearrangement joins TRBV2 to TRBJ1-5, with D unresolved. V was clipped by 2 bases and J by 2 bases, with 7 bases between them. From germline, CDR1 is SNHLY and CDR2 FYNNEI. CDR3 length equals 14 residues. CDR3 sequence reads: CASSERGGNQPQHF. The CDR3 DNA reads as TGTGCCAGCAGTGAACGGGGTGGCAATCAGCCCCAGCATTTT.

J is TRBJ2-3 and V is TRBV19, with TRBD1 identical over 7 bases. This CDR3 region has 15 residues. CDR1 and CDR2 from the germline V gene are LNHDA and SQIVND (reference sequence). The V and J ends lost 1 base and 2 bases, in that order; junction bases with no gene match: 3. This CDR3 reads CASSIGDRSTDTQYF. The CDR3 DNA is TGTGCCAGTAGTATAGGGGACAGATCCACAGATACGCAGTATTTT.

The count of this clone is one. V is TRBV9 and J is TRBJ1-1; TRBD1 might be the D (6 bases). Germline V gene lookup returns CDR1 SGDLS and CDR2 YYNGEE. Between the trimmed V and J ends, which lost 4 bases and 1 base, there was a span of 14 bases. The CDR3 spans 15 residues. In DNA form, the CDR3 reads TGTGCCAGCAGCCCCCACAGGGTCCAGAACACTGAAGCTTTCTTT. Its translation is CASSPHRVQNTEAFF.

The rearrangement links TRBV14 to TRBJ1-2, with D hard to call. Germline CDR1 reads SGHDN; CDR2 reads FVKESK. Between the trimmed V and J ends, which lost 1 base and 4 bases, there was a span of 10 bases. This CDR3 has 14 amino acids. CDR3 sequence: CASSQGLLSYGYTF. The CDR3 bases are TGTGCCAGCAGCCAAGGGCTTCTATCCTATGGCTACACCTTC.

The chain is built from TRBV28 and TRBJ1-4; possible D gene TRBD1, 6 bases. The germline CDR1 and CDR2 sequences are MDHEN and SYDVKM. This CDR3 comprises 14 residues. Trimming stripped 4 bases from V and 8 bases from J, with 14 bases between. CDR3 in DNA: TGTGCCAGCAGTTCCGACAGGTCGGGAGAAAAACTGTTTTTT. Amino acids: CASSSDRSGEKLFF.

This chain links TRBV7-9 with TRBJ2-5; 7 bases fit TRBD2. This CDR3 comprises 14 residues. Per germline, CDR1 SEHNR and CDR2 FQNEAQ (reference sequence). The J segment lost 2 bases and the V segment lost 5 bases, leaving 5 bases of the junction unmatched. DNA of the CDR3: TGTGCCAGCAGCCCCCCCGGGGGGCAAGAGACCCAGTACTTC. It codes for CASSPPGGQETQYF.

The J gene is TRBJ2-1, the V gene TRBV21-1; the DNA was not compared with TRBD2, the D call given in the table. TRBV21-1 is reported as a pseudogene. The length of the CDR3 is 23 residues. The CDR3 reads CASRASAGGTGFIRYYYYNEQFF. For the CDR3, the DNA is TGTGCCAGCAGGGCTTCGGCGGGGGGAACAGGCTTTATACGCTACTACTACTACAATGAGCAGTTCTTC.

V and J are TRBV2 and TRBJ2-7; D is uncertain. V was shortened by 4 bases and J by 4 bases, with 11 bases between the two germline ends. Germline CDR1 SNHLY, CDR2 FYNNEI. The length of the CDR3 is 13 residues. The CDR3 reads CASSVNSRYEQYF. In nucleotides, the CDR3 is TGTGCCAGCAGTGTTAATTCACGATACGAGCAGTACTTC.

This chain joins TRBV4-1 and TRBJ2-2; D gene ambiguous. Deletions cut 0 bases from V and 7 bases from J, with 9 bases between. Germline loops: CDR1 MGHRA, CDR2 YSYEKL. The CDR3 has 14 amino acids. This chain's CDR3 is CASSQDIGYGELFF. DNA of the CDR3: TGCGCCAGCAGCCAAGATATCGGATACGGGGAGCTGTTTTTT.